The rows below give T cell receptor beta chains drawn from one sample of a study of cytomegalovirus exposure and HLA in healthy donors. Method: immunoSEQ multiplex PCR; TCRdb's copy keeps in-frame clones and lacks some. Here the sample spans around 140,000 clones, around four fifths being singletons. The sequencing sample was made of PBMCs. The source is a woman aged 40 to 50 in good health and CMV-seronegative. CDR3s include the opening cysteine and the closing phenylalanine or tryptophan. Fields, in order: CDR3 DNA, CDR3 protein, clone size, J gene, V gene, D gene. D genes are given only for firm matches. Expanded clones are given a class, and other clones once, few, many or no size at all.

CDR3nt: TGTGCCAGCAGTTATGCCGGGGGGTACCAAGAGACCCAGTACTTC; CDR3aa: CASSYAGGYQETQYF; abundance: NA; j_gene: TRBJ2-5; v_gene: TRBV28; d_gene: TRBD2
CDR3nt: TGTGCCAGTAGCTACGACAGGCCCCAGCCCCAGCATTTT; CDR3aa: CASSYDRPQPQHF; abundance: few; j_gene: TRBJ1-5; v_gene: TRBV19; d_gene: NA
CDR3nt: TGTGCCAGCAGCGACAGGGTCTCCTACGAGCAGTACTTC; CDR3aa: CASSDRVSYEQYF; abundance: NA; j_gene: TRBJ2-7; v_gene: TRBV14; d_gene: TRBD1
CDR3nt: TGTGCCAGCAGGGCAGGGGGACGGGAGACAGATACGCAGTATTTT; CDR3aa: CASRAGGRETDTQYF; abundance: NA; j_gene: TRBJ2-3; v_gene: TRBV6-5; d_gene: NA
CDR3nt: TGCAGCGTTGAAGTCCGGGGTGGCCACACTGAAGCTTTCTTT; CDR3aa: CSVEVRGGHTEAFF; abundance: NA; j_gene: TRBJ1-1; v_gene: TRBV29-1; d_gene: NA
CDR3nt: TGTGCCAGCAGTGAAGCAAATAGATTATTAGGTGGAGTTGGGGAGCTGTTTTTT; CDR3aa: CASSEANRLLGGVGELFF; abundance: NA; j_gene: TRBJ2-2; v_gene: TRBV2; d_gene: NA
CDR3nt: TGTGCCAGCAGCGCTTTCTATGGCTACACCTTC; CDR3aa: CASSAFYGYTF; abundance: NA; j_gene: TRBJ1-2; v_gene: TRBV9; d_gene: NA
CDR3nt: TGCGCCAGCAGCTTGGAGGGACAGGGGGGATACGAGCAGTACTTC; CDR3aa: CASSLEGQGGYEQYF; abundance: NA; j_gene: TRBJ2-7; v_gene: TRBV5-1; d_gene: TRBD1
CDR3nt: TGTGCCAGCAGTTCCGGACAGGTTGATGCGTACACTGAAGCTTTCTTT; CDR3aa: CASSSGQVDAYTEAFF; abundance: NA; j_gene: TRBJ1-1; v_gene: TRBV6-6; d_gene: TRBD1
CDR3nt: TGTGCCAGCAGTTATGCAAGCAGGGGCCACTCCTACGAGCAGTACTTC; CDR3aa: CASSYASRGHSYEQYF; abundance: NA; j_gene: TRBJ2-7; v_gene: TRBV6-9; d_gene: NA
CDR3nt: TGTGCCAGCAGCCGATGGGACAACTCCTACGAGCAGTACTTC; CDR3aa: CASSRWDNSYEQYF; abundance: NA; j_gene: TRBJ2-7; v_gene: TRBV14; d_gene: NA